The rows below give T cell receptor beta chains drawn from one sample of a study of shared clonotypes between healthy human individuals. This table comes from immunoSEQ multiplex PCR, and its TCRdb copy is limited to in-frame clones, with some not included. This table has 2 million to 3 million clones, 90% to 95% appearing once. Sequencing was performed on naive CD4+ T cells from PBMCs. These receptors were taken from a man aged 18 to 35 in good health. Some clones in this sample may be carry-over from other donors' samples. CDR3s include the opening cysteine and the closing phenylalanine or tryptophan. D genes are given only for firm matches.

d_gene,v_gene,len,CDR3aa
.,TRBV2,12,CASSEMGDTIYF
.,TRBV7-9,15,CASSPDYHAYNEQFF
.,TRBV2,13,CASSREDHEKLFF
TRBD1,TRBV2,12,CASTRQGYEQYF
.,TRBV29-1,11,CSVERSYEQYF
.,TRBV14,13,CASSRRSGHEQYF
TRBD2,TRBV6-5,14,CASSRGLADNEQFF
.,TRBV7-9,14,CASSLHRANTEAFF
TRBD1,TRBV5-1,15,CASSLEGTGEEEQYF
TRBD2,TRBV7-9,13,CAGTSGSADTQYF
.,TRBV4-2,19,CASSQDLGEVLSGANVLTF
TRBD1,TRBV7-2,13,CASSRQGNTEAFF
.,TRBV5-1,16,CASKPDLLAHTGELFF
.,TRBV4-2,14,CASSLDSSYNEQFF
.,TRBV9,14,CASSVAGDGNTIYF
.,TRBV28,14,CASTLPGLRYEQYF
.,TRBV30,14,CAWSVTGANEKLFF
.,TRBV18,13,CASSPGNGREQYF
TRBD1,TRBV19,16,CASSLDGTGRYNEQFF
.,TRBV5-6,15,CASSSSGRMNTEAFF
.,TRBV5-1,13,CASSLESGNTIYF
.,TRBV6-1,13,CASSETQGTEAFF
TRBD1,TRBV18,14,CASSPRTGTAGYTF
TRBD1,TRBV19,16,CASSMGQPFSGNTIYF
TRBD1,TRBV5-5,12,CASSRGPYEQYF
TRBD2,TRBV11-2,15,CASSTPGGAKNIQYF
TRBD1,TRBV29-1,13,CSVERQGNTEAFF
.,TRBV9,14,CASSVAGPPYEQYF
TRBD2,TRBV5-1,17,CASSLSSGTFWAGELFF
.,TRBV30,10,CACQDAKTSF
TRBD1,TRBV7-9,15,CASSTLQGAGETQYF
TRBD2,TRBV7-3,15,CASSPLAGGPYEQFF
.,TRBV9,14,CASSVDEARGGYTF
.,TRBV2,13,CASGNRANTEAFF
.,TRBV5-1,15,CASSFSGSNTGELFF
.,TRBV6-5,14,CASSRGGQIDGYTF
.,TRBV18,17,CASSPRGNKGSYNEQFF
TRBD1,TRBV7-9,15,CASSPLPGQGQPQHF
TRBD1,TRBV28,14,CASSRDRATYEQYF
TRBD1,TRBV7-2,16,CASSLLRQGANNEQFF
.,TRBV19,19,CASSIAGPRVTLTKNIQYF
.,TRBV2,15,CASSGTGLSTDTQYF
.,TRBV15,14,CATSRAGVSEKLFF
.,TRBV7-2,15,CASSSNWGYSYEQYF
.,TRBV7-3,15,CASSLTGHNTDTQYF
TRBD2,TRBV5-4,16,CASSGGLAGVEETQYF
.,TRBV2,15,CASSEEGVSNQPQHF
.,TRBV28,11,CASSLTTEAFF
TRBD2,TRBV10-3,14,CATRELAETYEQYF
TRBD1,TRBV7-2,13,CASSRGQNNEQFF
TRBD1,TRBV18,16,CASSPRTGDSNQPQHF
TRBD2,TRBV6-1,16,CASSEVGGRGGETQYF